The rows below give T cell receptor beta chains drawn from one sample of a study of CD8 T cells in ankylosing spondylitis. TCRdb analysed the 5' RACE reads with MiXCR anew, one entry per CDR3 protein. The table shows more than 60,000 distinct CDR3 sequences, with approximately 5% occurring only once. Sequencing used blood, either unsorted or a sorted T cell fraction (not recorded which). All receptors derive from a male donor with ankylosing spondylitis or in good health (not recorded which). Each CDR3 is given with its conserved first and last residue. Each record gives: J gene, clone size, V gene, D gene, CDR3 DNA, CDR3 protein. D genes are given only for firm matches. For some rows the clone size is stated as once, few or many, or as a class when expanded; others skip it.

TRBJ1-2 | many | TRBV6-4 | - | TGTGCCAGCAGTGACCACTCAAACGGCTACACCTTC | CASSDHSNGYTF
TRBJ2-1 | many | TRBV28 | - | TGTGCCAGCAGTTTTCGAGATGAGCAGTTCTTC | CASSFRDEQFF
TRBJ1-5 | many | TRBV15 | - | TGTGCCACCAGCAGAGTTACTTTCGGTCAGCCCCAGCATTTT | CATSRVTFGQPQHF
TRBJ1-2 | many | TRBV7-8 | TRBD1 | TGTGCCAGCAGCGACCGACAGGGAAGTAACTATGGCTACACCTTC | CASSDRQGSNYGYTF
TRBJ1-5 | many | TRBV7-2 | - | TGTGCCAGCAGCTTAGCCGACGGGCAGCCCCAGCATTTT | CASSLADGQPQHF
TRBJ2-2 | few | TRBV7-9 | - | TGTGCCAGCAGCTCAGTCCCCAATCGAGACACCGGGGAGCTGTTTTTT | CASSSVPNRDTGELFF
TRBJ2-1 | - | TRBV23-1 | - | TGCGCCAGCAGTCTCCGACTTTTTACCTACAATGAGCAGTTCTTC | CASSLRLFTYNEQFF
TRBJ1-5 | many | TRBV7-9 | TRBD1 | TGTGCCAGCAGCTTCGGGACAGGCGGTCAGCCCCAGCATTTT | CASSFGTGGQPQHF
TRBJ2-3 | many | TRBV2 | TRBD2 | TGTGCCAGTCATATCTCTTCATCGGCGGGGGGCACAGATACGCAGTATTTT | CASHISSSAGGTDTQYF
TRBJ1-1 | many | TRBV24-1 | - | TGTGCCACCAGTGATGGGGACGGACGGAACACTGAAGCTTTCTTT | CATSDGDGRNTEAFF
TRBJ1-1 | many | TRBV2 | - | TGTGCCAGCAGGGCGAGACAGCTCTCGAACACTGAAGCTTTCTTT | CASRARQLSNTEAFF
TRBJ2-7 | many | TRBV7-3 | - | TGTGCCAGCAGCCCCTTTGGAGCCTACGAGCAGTACTTC | CASSPFGAYEQYF
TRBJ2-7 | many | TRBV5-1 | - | TGCGCCAGCAGCCGGGACGGGTCCCCCTACGAGCAGTACTTC | CASSRDGSPYEQYF
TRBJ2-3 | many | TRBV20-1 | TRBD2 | TGCAGTGCTAGAGAGGGGAGACTAGCAACAGATACGCAGTATTTT | CSAREGRLATDTQYF
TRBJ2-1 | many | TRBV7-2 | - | TGTGCCAGCAGCTTAGGGGCTGGCTATGGGGATGAGCAGTTCTTC | CASSLGAGYGDEQFF
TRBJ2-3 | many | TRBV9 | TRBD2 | TGTGCCAGCAGCGTAGGGTTTAGCGGGGGCGATACGCAGTATTTT | CASSVGFSGGDTQYF
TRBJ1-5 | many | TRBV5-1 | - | TGCGCCAGCAGTTTGATGGGGGGCGGAAGCAATCAGCCCCAGCATTTT | CASSLMGGGSNQPQHF
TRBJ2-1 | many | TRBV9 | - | TGTGCCAGCAGCGTGGTACCCTCCTACAATGAGCAGTTCTTC | CASSVVPSYNEQFF
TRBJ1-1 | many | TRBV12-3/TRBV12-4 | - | TGTGCCAGCAGTTTTTCGTCGTACATTTACAACACTGAAGCTTTCTTT | CASSFSSYIYNTEAFF
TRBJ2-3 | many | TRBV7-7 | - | TGTGCCAGCAGCTTAGCGTTTGGGGAAACAGATACGCAGTATTTT | CASSLAFGETDTQYF